The 30 T cell receptor beta chains below all came from one sample that was sequenced in a study of T cells after yellow fever vaccination. In TCRdb, the 5' RACE reads were re-called with MiXCR into one record per CDR3 protein. The sample has 60,000 to 75,000 distinct CDR3 sequences; 6.5% are singletons. The sequencing here drew on CD8+ T cells sorted from PBMCs, taken approximately 40 days after the first yellow fever vaccination. The receptors were gathered from a man between 18 and 29 years old who received the YFV17D yellow fever vaccine.

This clonotype turned up a few times. The DNA for the CDR3 is TGCGCCAGCAGAGCTGGACTAGCGGGATCCTACGATACGCAGTATTTT. Its translation: CASRAGLAGSYDTQYF. The V gene is TRBV4-3, the J gene TRBJ2-3, with 12 bases that match TRBD2. J lost 6 bases, V lost 6 bases, and 10 bases had no gene match. The CDR3 is 16 amino acids. Germline values: CDR1 LGHNA, CDR2 YSLEER.

This clonotype was observed at least ten times. The V call is TRBV7-3, the J call TRBJ2-2; D gene unclear. Trimming removed 4 bases at V and 0 bases at J, with 12 bases between. CDR3 length equals 16 residues. Germline V gene data show CDR1 as SGHTA and CDR2 as FQGTGA. The CDR3 coding sequence is TGTGCCAGCAGCTCCTCCTTGGATCCGAACACCGGGGAGCTGTTTTTT. It translates to CASSSSLDPNTGELFF.

This clonotype was recorded many times. V and J are TRBV24-1 and TRBJ2-1; 7 positions match TRBD1. The germline V gene encodes CDR1 KGHDR and CDR2 SFDVKD. The CDR3 is made up of 16 amino acids. Unmatched junction bases numbered 6, after V lost 4 bases and J lost 1 base. CDR3 sequence: CATSESGTASYNEQFF. The CDR3, as DNA: TGTGCCACCAGTGAATCAGGGACAGCATCCTACAATGAGCAGTTCTTC.

This chain joins TRBV6-2 or TRBV6-3 and TRBJ1-1, with a weak D call TRBD1 (5 bases). V lost 2 bases and J 3 bases, leaving 10 bases between the germline ends. From germline, CDR1 is MNHEY and CDR2 SVGEGT. This CDR3 is built from 14 residues. The CDR3 reads CASSYGVGDTEAFF. The CDR3 DNA sequence: TGTGCCAGCAGTTACGGGGTGGGGGACACTGAAGCTTTCTTT.

This clonotype came up many times. The rearrangement joins TRBV6-2 or TRBV6-3 to TRBJ1-1; the D is unclear. V lost 5 bases and J lost 1, with 8 bases in between. Per germline, CDR1 MNHEY and CDR2 SVGEGT. This CDR3 spans 13 amino acids. In nucleotides, the CDR3 is TGTGCCAGCAGTCTACATGAGAACACTGAAGCTTTCTTT. It encodes CASSLHENTEAFF.

The chain links TRBV27 to TRBJ1-1; D call uncertain. V lost 6 bases and J lost 1, with 15 bases in between. This CDR3 is built from 15 residues. CDR1 is MNHEY and CDR2 is SMNVEV in the germline V gene (reference sequence). In nucleotides, the CDR3 is TGTGCCAGCAGGATGATCCGGGCCGGGAACACTGAAGCTTTCTTT. It translates to CASRMIRAGNTEAFF.

This clonotype was seen ten or more times. This chain uses TRBV9 with TRBJ2-1; 8 positions agree with TRBD1. CDR1 and CDR2 from the germline V gene are SGDLS and YYNGEE. V was pared by 4 bases and J by 3 bases, with 3 bases of the junction left unmatched. The CDR3 runs 14 residues. The CDR3 nucleotides are TGTGCCAGCAGCATGGGACAGGACTACAATGAGCAGTTCTTC. Protein product: CASSMGQDYNEQFF.

This clonotype was counted between two and nine times. CDR3 protein: CASSYAGLGYTF. DNA for the CDR3: TGTGCCAGCAGTTACGCAGGGCTTGGCTACACCTTC. The genes are TRBV6-5 and TRBJ1-2, with TRBD1 as a possible D gene (5 bases). In germline, CDR1 is MNHEY, CDR2 SVGAGI. This CDR3 region has 12 residues. V shed 2 bases and J shed 7 bases, with 8 bases lying between them.

In its sample, this clonotype was seen many times. V is TRBV7-9 and J is TRBJ2-3, with no clear D. V was trimmed by 3 bases and J by 2 bases, leaving 9 bases between them. The germline V gene has CDR1 SEHNR and CDR2 FQNEAQ (reference sequence). The CDR3 covers 14 residues. CDR3 sequence (DNA): TGTGCCAGCAGCTTCTCTGGGGACACAGATACGCAGTATTTT. Protein: CASSFSGDTDTQYF.

This clonotype appeared a few times. The chain employs TRBV6-4 and TRBJ2-3, with 13 bases fitting TRBD2. The CDR3 length is 16 residues. Looked up from germline, CDR1 is MRHNA and CDR2 is SNTAGT. V shed 3 bases, J shed 1 base, and the junction held 1 base outside the gene matches. Here the CDR3 DNA reads TGTGCCAGCAGTGAGGGGACTAGCGGGGGCACAGATACGCAGTATTTT. It is translated as CASSEGTSGGTDTQYF.

This clonotype was picked up many times. V is TRBV25-1 and J is TRBJ2-1, with D perhaps assigned TRBD1 or TRBD2 (5 bases each). The CDR3 is made up of 15 amino acids. Per the germline V gene, CDR1 is MGHDK and CDR2 is SYGVNS. Trimming left V 9 bases short and J 1 base short, with 16 bases between. Here the CDR3 reads CASELGDLSYNEQFF. CDR3 bases: TGTGCCAGTGAACTAGGGGACCTATCCTACAATGAGCAGTTCTTC.

The V call is TRBV7-2, the J call TRBJ2-2; 11 bases are a match to TRBD2. The ends lost 3 bases at V and 4 bases at J; junction bases unmatched: 1. In germline, CDR1 is SGHTA, CDR2 FQGNSA. The length of the CDR3 is 15 residues. The CDR3 protein is CASSFTSGGTGELFF. CDR3 DNA: TGTGCCAGCAGCTTCACTAGCGGGGGCACCGGGGAGCTGTTTTTT. The complete variable domain, with remaining parts taken from reference TRBV7-2 and TRBJ2-2, reads GAGVSQSPSNKVTEKGKDVELRCDPISGHTALYWYRQSLGQGLEFLIYFQGNSAPDKSGLPSDRFSAERTGGSVSTLTIQRTQQEDSAVYLCASSFTSGGTGELFFGEGSRLTVL.

The table lists this clonotype with many counts. V is TRBV27 and J is TRBJ2-7; D not certain. Germline V CDR1 and CDR2: MNHEY, SMNVEV (reference sequence). CDR3 length equals 13 residues. V was cut by 0 bases and J by 2 bases, with 5 bases left in between. The CDR3 here is CASSLSKPYEQYF. The CDR3 DNA reads TGTGCCAGCAGTTTATCGAAACCCTACGAGCAGTACTTC.

The rearrangement joins TRBV6-2 or TRBV6-3 to TRBJ2-7, with a weak D call TRBD2 (5 bases). This CDR3 is 13 amino acids long. CDR1 and CDR2 (germline): MNHEY, SVGEGT. The V and J ends lost 10 bases and 5 bases respectively, with 18 bases between them. CDR3 in amino acids: CATFRRVSDEQYF. The CDR3 coding sequence is TGTGCCACGTTCCGCAGAGTTAGCGACGAGCAGTACTTC.

This clonotype has a count of ten or more. This chain links TRBV7-3 with TRBJ2-3, with D perhaps matching TRBD1 (5 bases). CDR1 SGHTA and CDR2 FQGTGA come from the germline V gene. V lost 2 bases, J lost 0 bases, and 9 bases lay in between. This CDR3 spans 15 amino acids. CDR3 bases: TGTGCCAGCAGCTTAGGACACGTTAGCACAGATACGCAGTATTTT. Translation: CASSLGHVSTDTQYF.

A note on this clonotype: A much larger clone differs from this one at a single base, so this may be a read error. This sequence joins TRBV27 and TRBJ2-7; the D gene is possibly TRBD1 (6 bases). Germline CDR1 and CDR2: MNHEY and SMNVEV (reference sequence). With 7 bases removed from V and 0 bases from J, the gap between germline ends came to 10 bases. This CDR3 region has 13 residues. The CDR3 nucleotides read TGTGCCAGCACCCAAGGGGGCTCCTACGAGCAGTACTTC. It is translated as CASTQGGSYEQYF.

With respect to this clonotype: Just one base apart from a much larger clone, this may be a read error. The V and J genes are TRBV20-1 and TRBJ2-1; D is unclear. V shed 1 base and J shed 1 base, with 5 bases lying between them. Germline CDR1 reads DFQATT; CDR2 reads SNEGSKA (reference sequence). The CDR3 is made up of 13 amino acids. CDR3 coding DNA: TGCAGTGCTAGAGTTGATTCCTACAATGAGCAGTTCTTC. This sequence encodes CSARVDSYNEQFF.

This clonotype was seen many times. This chain uses TRBV6-5 with TRBJ2-3; 10 bases are shared with TRBD1. Per the germline V gene, CDR1 is MNHEY and CDR2 is SVGAGI. The CDR3 consists of 16 residues. J lost 5 bases, V lost 3 bases, and 8 bases had no gene match. The CDR3 sequence is CASSYGTGAIGDTQYF. The CDR3 DNA is TGTGCCAGCAGTTATGGGACAGGGGCGATAGGAGATACGCAGTATTTT.

This clonotype was observed at least ten times. The gene calls are TRBV7-9 and TRBJ2-3; no definite D call. V lost 5 bases and J 6 bases, leaving 12 bases between the germline ends. CDR1 and CDR2 (germline): SEHNR, FQNEAQ (reference sequence). The CDR3 consists of 13 residues. The CDR3 spells CASSPDQLDTQYF. The CDR3 DNA follows: TGTGCCAGCAGCCCTGACCAGTTGGATACGCAGTATTTT.

This clonotype has ten or more counts. The V gene is TRBV3-1, the J gene TRBJ1-5; D unresolved. The germline V and J ends were trimmed by 0 bases and 0 bases, with 6 bases remaining between them. The CDR3 is made up of 15 amino acids. CDR1 and CDR2 (germline): LGHDT, YNNKEL (reference sequence). Written as DNA, the CDR3 is TGTGCCAGCAGCCAAGATTACTCTAGCAATCAGCCCCAGCATTTT. Its translation: CASSQDYSSNQPQHF. Using reference TRBV3-1 and TRBJ1-5 for the parts outside the CDR3, the full variable domain is DTAVSQTPKYLVTQMGNDKSIKCEQNLGHDTMYWYKQDSKKFLKIMFSYNNKELIINETVPNRFSPKSPDKAHLNLHINSLELGDSAVYFCASSQDYSSNQPQHFGDGTRLSIL.

This clonotype was found many times. The chain is built from TRBV27 and TRBJ2-7; D not certain. V was cut by 11 bases and J by 9 bases, with 17 bases left in between. Germline V gene sequence: CDR1 MNHEY, CDR2 SMNVEV (reference sequence). The length of the CDR3 is 11 residues. CDR3 nucleotides: TGTGCCGTCCGCGCCGGATTGGGGCAGTACTTC. It specifies CAVRAGLGQYF.

The CDR3 protein is CASSQEGGGQPQHF. CDR3 sequence (DNA): TGCGCCAGCAGCCAAGAGGGGGGAGGGCAGCCCCAGCATTTT. The chain uses TRBV4-3 and TRBJ1-5, with D maybe TRBD1 (5 bases). CDR3 size: 14 residues. CDR1 and CDR2 from the germline V gene are LGHNA and YSLEER. Trimming shortened V by 0 bases and J by 7 bases, and 10 bases separated the two germline ends.

This sequence joins TRBV7-7 and TRBJ2-7; 7 bases match TRBD2. Germline CDR1 and CDR2: SSHAT and FNYEAQ (reference sequence). V was pared by 5 bases and J by 7 bases, with 14 bases of the junction left unmatched. This CDR3 region has 15 residues. CDR3 protein: CASSPSAGELYEQYF. CDR3 sequence (DNA): TGTGCCAGCAGCCCCTCGGCGGGGGAACTTTATGAGCAGTACTTC. Complete variable domain (other parts from reference TRBV7-7 and TRBJ2-7): GAGVSQSPRYKVTKRGQDVTLRCDPISSHATLYWYQQALGQGPEFLTYFNYEAQPDKSGLPSDRFSAERPEGSISTLTIQRTEQRDSAMYRCASSPSAGELYEQYFGPGTRLTVT.

As for this clonotype: Given a much more abundant clone one base away, this may be a read error. The chain employs TRBV28 and TRBJ2-1, with TRBD1 matching over 7 bases. The CDR3 runs 14 residues. CDR1 MDHEN and CDR2 SYDVKM come from the germline V gene. The CDR3 DNA reads as TGTACCAGCAGTTTGAGAGCAGGGGGCAATGAGCAGTTCTTC. Its translation is CTSSLRAGGNEQFF.

The V and J genes are TRBV5-4 and TRBJ1-1; possibly TRBD1 for D (5 bases). This CDR3 has 15 residues. The germline V gene encodes CDR1 SGHNT and CDR2 YYREEE (reference sequence). Trimming left V 0 bases short and J 4 bases short, with 13 bases between. The CDR3 loop reads CASSLEGPSGTEAFF. Here the CDR3 DNA reads TGTGCCAGCAGCTTGGAGGGGCCTTCGGGCACTGAAGCTTTCTTT.

This clonotype was seen ten or more times. V is TRBV5-4 and J is TRBJ2-7; 7 bases agree with TRBD1. CDR1 is SGHNT and CDR2 is YYREEE in the germline V gene (reference sequence). The CDR3 spans 13 residues. V was clipped by 4 bases and J by 3 bases; unmatched bases: 4. This CDR3 is CASSNRDSYEQYF. CDR3 bases: TGTGCCAGCAGCAACCGGGACAGCTACGAGCAGTACTTC.

In this sample, this clonotype turned up many times. The chain uses TRBV4-2 and TRBJ2-5; D may correspond to TRBD1 or TRBD2 (5 bases each). V gave up 1 base and J gave up 2 bases, with 11 bases separating them. Per germline, CDR1 LGHNA and CDR2 YNFKEQ. The CDR3 is made up of 15 amino acids. The CDR3 is CASSQVGVRQETQYF. CDR3 bases: TGTGCCAGCAGCCAAGTGGGGGTGAGGCAAGAGACCCAGTACTTC.

This clonotype was seen many times. V is TRBV5-1 and J is TRBJ2-3; unclear D gene. The V gene lost 2 bases and the J gene lost 6 bases, with 10 bases spanning the gap. Germline loops: CDR1 SGHRS, CDR2 YFSETQ. This CDR3 spans 13 amino acids. For the CDR3, the DNA is TGCGCCAGCAGCTTTTTCACGTCGGATACGCAGTATTTT. Translation gives CASSFFTSDTQYF.

In its sample, this clonotype was seen a few times. V gene TRBV19 combines with J gene TRBJ2-2; no clear D. Trimming took off 0 bases at V and 0 bases at J, with 8 bases between the two ends. This CDR3 is built from 16 residues. Germline-derived CDR1 and CDR2 are LNHDA and SQIVND (reference sequence). Here the CDR3 DNA reads TGTGCCAGTAGTATAGATCGTGAAGCGAACACCGGGGAGCTGTTTTTT. Its protein is CASSIDREANTGELFF.

This clonotype has only a few counts. The chain has TRBV7-9 and TRBJ1-5; 7 nucleotides align to TRBD1. The ends lost 5 bases at V and 7 bases at J; junction bases unmatched: 11. Germline CDR1 SEHNR, CDR2 FQNEAQ (reference sequence). The CDR3 consists of 15 residues. In DNA, the CDR3 is TGTGCCAGCAGCCCTGGGGGGACAGTTGACCAGCCCCAGCATTTT. This codes for CASSPGGTVDQPQHF.